A single T cell receptor (beta chain) is shown here with its context. The CDR3 runs to 16 residues. Per germline, CDR1 SGHVS and CDR2 FNYEAQ. V dropped 5 bases and J dropped 4; count of bases not matched to a gene: 11. The data were taken from a study of blood T cell repertoires in COVID-19. Measured with immunoSEQ multiplex PCR; TCRdb has only the in-frame clones, and not every one. The data hold about 68,000 clones, with around 90% observed a single time. The clonotype originates from a human donor in a cohort sampled during active COVID-19. The chain carries TRBV7-6 and TRBJ2-1, with TRBD2 matching over 7 bases. Source material: peripheral blood. CDR3 residues: CASSPTYGGGYNEQFF. The CDR3 nucleotides are TGTGCCAGCAGCCCAACCTACGGCGGGGGTTACAATGAGCAGTTCTTC.